What follows are 20 T cell receptor beta chains derived from one specimen sequenced in a study of neurological immune-mediated disorders. From the 5' RACE reads, TCRdb called clonotypes with MiXCR, one entry per CDR3 protein. Of under 35,000 distinct CDR3 sequences listed, about 14% are singletons. The time point here: technical triplicate 2. The material sequenced was CD4+ T cells from blood. These receptors all stem from a female donor with HTLV-1-associated myelopathy (HAM/TSP).

V and J are TRBV20-1 and TRBJ1-2, with TRBD1 matching over 10 bases. The CDR3 length is 16 residues. Germline trimming cut 6 bases from V and 5 bases from J; bases unmatched to any gene: 15. Germline V CDR1 and CDR2: DFQATT, SNEGSKA (reference sequence). CDR3 sequence reads: CSARGRDRGNGYGYTF. Written as DNA, the CDR3 is TGCAGTGCCCGAGGCCGGGACAGGGGTAATGGGTATGGCTACACCTTC.

This clonotype came up many times. The chain joins TRBV5-1 to TRBJ2-7, with unresolved D. Germline loops: CDR1 SGHRS, CDR2 YFSETQ. CDR3 length: 14 residues. V lost 4 bases and J lost 0, with 11 bases in between. The CDR3 loop reads CASSDLMGSYEQYF. CDR3 in DNA: TGCGCCAGCAGCGACCTTATGGGCTCCTACGAGCAGTACTTC. Complete variable domain (other parts from reference TRBV5-1 and TRBJ2-7): KAGVTQTPRYLIKTRGQQVTLSCSPISGHRSVSWYQQTPGQGLQFLFEYFSETQRNKGNFPGRFSGRQFSNSRSEMNVSTLELGDSALYLCASSDLMGSYEQYFGPGTRLTVT.

This clonotype was counted ten times or more. The rearrangement links TRBV20-1 to TRBJ2-6; 9 nucleotides align to TRBD1. The CDR3 extends over 16 amino acids. J was trimmed by 0 bases and V by 5 bases; bases with no gene match: 5. CDR1 is DFQATT and CDR2 is SNEGSKA in the germline V gene (reference sequence). The CDR3 reads CSALGQGFSGANVLTF. In DNA form, the CDR3 reads TGCAGTGCTTTGGGACAGGGTTTCTCTGGGGCCAACGTCCTGACTTTC.

This clonotype was counted ten times or more. The chain links TRBV5-1 to TRBJ2-3; D possibly corresponds to TRBD1 (6 bases). The CDR3 totals 15 residues. The V end lost 0 bases, the J end lost 4 bases, and 12 bases lay between the germline ends. Germline CDR1 SGHRS, CDR2 YFSETQ. CDR3 loop: CASSLAGDEADTQYF. As DNA, the CDR3 is TGCGCCAGCAGCTTGGCAGGGGATGAGGCAGATACGCAGTATTTT.

This clonotype was seen ten or more times. Relative to the germline gene, one junction end is altered; a read error may explain this. CDR3 sequence (DNA): TGTGCTAGCAGCTTAGACAGGGGTAATGAGCAGTTCTTC. As protein: CASSLDRGNEQFF. This chain joins TRBV7-7 and TRBJ2-1, with 8 nucleotides matching TRBD1. The germline gives CDR1 SSHAT, CDR2 FNYEAQ (reference sequence). This CDR3 is built from 13 residues.

This clonotype was seen at least ten times. The V call is TRBV7-9, the J call TRBJ2-2; 11 nucleotides align to TRBD1. CDR1 and CDR2 from the germline V gene are SEHNR and FQNEAQ (reference sequence). V was pared by 2 bases and J by 3 bases, with 8 bases of the junction left unmatched. The CDR3 has 18 residues. The DNA of the CDR3 is TGTGCCAGCAGCTTAATCGGACAGGGGGCAACTTACACCGGGGAGCTGTTTTTT. Protein sequence: CASSLIGQGATYTGELFF.

There are many counts of this clonotype. The V gene is TRBV20-1, the J gene TRBJ2-3; 13 bases agree with TRBD2. Per germline, CDR1 DFQATT and CDR2 SNEGSKA (reference sequence). J was trimmed by 5 bases and V by 6 bases; bases with no gene match: 8. The CDR3 runs to 15 residues. In DNA, the CDR3 is TGCAGTGCCAAACTAGCGGGAGGGCCTAAAGATACGCAGTATTTT. It codes for CSAKLAGGPKDTQYF.

This clonotype appeared many times. The chain recombines TRBV20-1 with TRBJ2-7; 7 positions agree with TRBD1. From germline, CDR1 is DFQATT and CDR2 SNEGSKA (reference sequence). This CDR3 contains 13 residues. J was trimmed by 0 bases and V by 5 bases; bases with no gene match: 4. The CDR3 spells CSADYRGSYEQYF. CDR3 bases: TGCAGTGCTGACTACAGGGGCTCCTACGAGCAGTACTTC.

Ten or more counts support this clonotype. V usage is TRBV4-2 and J usage is TRBJ2-1, with 9 bases aligning to TRBD1. This CDR3 spans 16 amino acids. Germline lookup yields CDR1 LGHNA and CDR2 YNFKEQ. The junction had 9 bases not matched to a gene; V was cut back by 2 bases and J by 7 bases. The CDR3 nucleotides are TGTGCCAGCAGCCAACTCGGGACAGGGTGGGGGAATGAGCAGTTCTTC. Its translation: CASSQLGTGWGNEQFF.

The chain joins TRBV6-5 to TRBJ2-2; D possibly matches TRBD1 or TRBD2 (7 bases each). With 6 bases removed from V and 9 bases from J, the gap between germline ends came to 20 bases. CDR1 MNHEY and CDR2 SVGAGI come from the germline V gene. The CDR3 has 15 amino acids. The CDR3 loop reads CASRLRQGGARELFF. The DNA for the CDR3 is TGTGCCAGCAGACTTAGACAGGGAGGGGCCAGGGAGCTGTTTTTT.

This clonotype was found many times. The chain employs TRBV20-1 and TRBJ2-3; 11 bases line up with TRBD2. CDR1 DFQATT and CDR2 SNEGSKA come from the germline V gene (reference sequence). This CDR3 is built from 13 residues. Trimming removed 5 bases from V and 6 bases from J; junction bases left unmatched: 4. CDR3 DNA sequence: TGCAGTGCTCCCGGGACTAGCGGTGATACGCAGTATTTT. It translates to CSAPGTSGDTQYF.

This clonotype was picked up many times. The CDR3 reads CSARVYDTIYF. The CDR3 nucleotides are TGCAGTGCTAGAGTGTACGACACCATATATTTT. This sequence joins TRBV20-1 and TRBJ1-3; D call uncertain. This CDR3 spans 11 amino acids. Deletions cut 1 base from V and 8 bases from J, with 6 bases between. Germline CDR1 is DFQATT and CDR2 is SNEGSKA (reference sequence).

This clonotype was detected a few times. The gene calls are TRBV5-1 and TRBJ2-3; D ambiguous. This CDR3 spans 14 amino acids. Germline V CDR1 and CDR2: SGHRS, YFSETQ. V was trimmed by 0 bases and J by 3 bases, leaving 8 bases between them. For the CDR3, the DNA is TGCGCCAGCAGCTTGGTCCCGCCAACAGATACGCAGTATTTT. Translating it yields CASSLVPPTDTQYF.

Ten or more counts support this clonotype. V and J are TRBV6-5 and TRBJ2-5; perhaps TRBD2 as D (5 bases). CDR3 length: 15 amino acids. Germline values: CDR1 MNHEY, CDR2 SVGAGI. The ends were cut back, 1 base at V and 7 bases at J, with 16 bases in the middle. The CDR3 sequence is CASSYLGGRAGTQYF. The CDR3 DNA follows: TGTGCCAGCAGTTACTTAGGAGGAAGGGCGGGGACCCAGTACTTC.

This clonotype was seen many times. This chain joins TRBV21-1 and TRBJ2-1; TRBD2, as called in the table, went unchecked against the DNA. TRBV21-1 is given as a pseudogene. This CDR3 contains 16 residues. The CDR3 here is CASSKVSASKGDEQFF. DNA of the CDR3: TGTGCCAGCAGCAAAGTTAGTGCTAGCAAAGGCGATGAGCAGTTCTTC.

This clonotype was counted many times. This chain joins TRBV18 and TRBJ1-1; possible D gene TRBD1, 5 bases. The ends were cut back, 2 bases at V and 4 bases at J, with 23 bases in the middle. CDR1 is KGHSH and CDR2 is LQKENI in the germline V gene. The CDR3 is 18 residues long. CDR3 nucleotide sequence: TGTGCCAGCTCACCATTCGATTCGGATAGATGGGGCTTCACTGAAGCTTTCTTT. Its protein product is CASSPFDSDRWGFTEAFF.

This clonotype was counted ten times or more. CDR3 protein: CASSPAIQGSGGNEQFF. The CDR3 bases are TGTGCCAGCTCACCAGCGATACAGGGGTCCGGGGGTAATGAGCAGTTCTTC. The rearrangement links TRBV18 to TRBJ2-1; D may be TRBD1 (7 bases). The CDR3 is 17 amino acids. Trimming stripped 2 bases from V and 7 bases from J, with 21 bases between. Looked up from germline, CDR1 is KGHSH and CDR2 is LQKENI.

The table lists this clonotype with many counts. The J gene is TRBJ1-1, the V gene TRBV6-6, with 8 bases identical to TRBD1. This CDR3 spans 13 amino acids. Losses at the gene ends were 2 bases for V and 7 bases for J; bases not matched to a gene: 3. The V gene's germline CDR1 is MNHNY and CDR2 SVGAGI (reference sequence). The CDR3 DNA is TGTGCCAGCAGTTACGGGGGACAGGTTGAAGCTTTCTTT. Translation: CASSYGGQVEAFF.

This clonotype was picked up many times. This chain connects TRBV5-1 to TRBJ2-1; D uncertain. The CDR3 runs 13 residues. CDR1 is SGHRS, CDR2 YFSETQ, per germline. V lost 4 bases, J lost 2 bases, and 7 bases lay in between. CDR3 nucleotide sequence: TGCGCCAGCAGCCTCACAACCTACAATGAGCAGTTCTTC. It translates to CASSLTTYNEQFF.

This clonotype has at least ten counts. The chain uses TRBV20-1 and TRBJ2-1; D call uncertain. V lost 3 bases, J lost 3 bases, and 15 bases lay in between. Per germline, CDR1 DFQATT and CDR2 SNEGSKA (reference sequence). CDR3 length: 15 residues. This CDR3 reads CSARVGSNVYNEQFF. As DNA, the CDR3 is TGCAGTGCTAGGGTCGGCAGCAACGTCTACAATGAGCAGTTCTTC.